The present TCR beta chain was sequenced within a study of T cells in Graves' hyperthyroidism and ophthalmopathy. There were TCR beta CDR3 regions amplified from RNA transcripts. RT-PCR in the first round (using the HTBI primer set) targeted the TCR CDR3. TCRdb reanalysed the multiplex PCR reads using MiXCR and keeps one entry per CDR3 protein. The profile shows roughly 840,000 distinct CDR3 sequences, 35% to 40% of them singletons. Patients aged 18 to 65 had newly diagnosed hyperthyroidism that had lasted under 2 months. CDR3 length: 13 amino acids. V was shortened by 5 bases and J by 6 bases, with 13 bases between the two germline ends.

This TCR was sampled from a man aged 18 to 35 with Graves' hyperthyroidism. Sequencing input: blood. The V call is TRBV12-3 or TRBV12-4, the J call TRBJ1-1; D not certain. This CDR3 is CASSQIYGAEAFF. In DNA, the CDR3 is TGTGCCAGCAGTCAGATCTACGGGGCTGAAGCTTTCTTT.